A selection of T cell receptor beta chains follows, all from one sample in a study of blood T cell repertoires in COVID-19. The assay was immunoSEQ multiplex PCR, and TCRdb's table has in-frame clones only and misses some. Among tens of thousands of clones, 91% were seen once, and the ten largest hold over 7.5%. Sample: peripheral blood. The source of these receptors is a human donor in a cohort sampled during active COVID-19. The CDR3 runs from the conserved cysteine through the conserved F or W. A D gene is named only where the DNA matches it firmly. Size is stated for part of the rows, as once, few or many counts, or as a class when the clone is expanded.

CDR3aa	CDR3nt	v_gene	abundance	j_gene	d_gene
CASSHRIGQFF	TGTGCCAGCAGCCACAGGATTGGGCAGTTCTTC	TRBV5-5	.	TRBJ2-1	.
CASSPLGGTNNEQFF	TGTGCCAGCAGCCCCCTGGGGGGGACGAACAATGAGCAGTTCTTC	TRBV7-8	.	TRBJ2-1	TRBD2
CASSSFRQGPQTSGANVLTF	TGTGCCAGCAGCTCGTTCCGACAGGGACCTCAAACCTCTGGGGCCAACGTCCTGACTTTC	TRBV7-6	.	TRBJ2-6	TRBD1
CASSLAGVLGEQYF	TGTGCCAGCAGCTTGGCCGGGGTCCTGGGGGAGCAGTACTTC	TRBV5-4	few	TRBJ2-7	.
CASRSGGPSADTQYF	TGCGCCAGCAGGTCGGGGGGGCCGTCCGCAGATACGCAGTATTTT	TRBV5-1	.	TRBJ2-3	TRBD2
CASEQGRGTDTQYF	TGTGCCAGCGAGCAGGGGCGGGGCACAGATACGCAGTATTTT	TRBV3-1/TRBV3-2	.	TRBJ2-3	.
CASSFFRDNSLHF	TGTGCCAGCAGCTTTTTCCGGGACAACTCCCTCCACTTT	TRBV7-9	few	TRBJ1-6	.
CASSANLNRQSSNYGYTF	TGTGCCAGCAGCGCCAACCTGAACCGACAGAGTTCTAACTATGGCTACACCTTC	TRBV9	.	TRBJ1-2	.
CASSWATEMNTEAFF	TGTGCCAGCAGCTGGGCGACAGAGATGAACACTGAAGCTTTCTTT	TRBV5-4	once	TRBJ1-1	.
CASSEILNTEAFF	TGTGCCAGCAGTGAAATTCTCAACACTGAAGCTTTCTTT	TRBV6-1	.	TRBJ1-1	.
CASSPLAGGSTDTQYF	TGCGCCAGCAGCCCCCTAGCGGGGGGGAGCACAGATACGCAGTATTTT	TRBV5-1	.	TRBJ2-3	TRBD2
CASSEVTASGQETQYF	TGCGCCAGCAGTGAAGTTACGGCTAGCGGCCAAGAGACCCAGTACTTC	TRBV10-1	.	TRBJ2-5	TRBD2
CASSGQGATDTQYF	TGTGCCAGCTCAGGACAGGGAGCAACAGATACGCAGTATTTT	TRBV18	.	TRBJ2-3	TRBD1